The subject of this entry is one T cell receptor beta chain. Its target is not known. The data originate from a study of graft-versus-host responses after intestinal transplantation. This CDR3 is 15 amino acids long. The trim removed 4 bases at V and 4 bases at J, leaving 11 bases unmatched. From germline, CDR1 is SGDLS and CDR2 YYNGEE. Study-wide findings and caveats: Graft-donor T cell macrochimerism coincided with high graft-versus-host to host-versus-graft clonal ratios in allografts.

Some clones are missing from TCRdb's copy, which holds only in-frame ones; the method was immunoSEQ multiplex PCR. The sample records around 38,000 clones, under 85% being singletons. The origin of this receptor is a human patient who received an intestinal transplant, so some T cells may come from the graft donor. The specimen was PBMCs, collected 1070 days after transplant. V usage is TRBV9 and J usage is TRBJ2-7; the match to TRBD1 covers 7 bases. CDR3 DNA sequence: TGTGCCAGCAGCCAAAAAGTGGGACAGATTTACGAGCAGTACTTC. This codes for CASSQKVGQIYEQYF.